Sequencing of this T cell receptor beta chain was carried out in a study of control samples from healthy donors and cancer patients. J lost 7 bases, V lost 5 bases, and 6 bases had no gene match. CDR1 is SGHVS, CDR2 FNYEAQ, per germline. CDR3 length: 13 amino acids. This clone has more than one count but fewer than ten. Method: immunoSEQ multiplex PCR; TCRdb's copy keeps in-frame clones and lacks some. Of about 75,000 clones listed, around 94% are singletons. Material for sequencing was blood. This sequence joins TRBV7-6 and TRBJ1-2; TRBD1 matches at 8 bases. The TCR originated in a woman aged 40 to 49 in good health. CDR3 nucleotides: TGTGCCAGCAGCGCGGACAGGGAAGGTGGCTACACCTTC. This encodes CASSADREGGYTF. The whole variable domain, filled in from reference TRBV7-6 and TRBJ1-2, reads GAGVSQSPRYKVTKRGQDVALRCDPISGHVSLYWYRQALGQGPEFLTYFNYEAQQDKSGLPNDRFSAERPEGSISTLTIQRTEQRDSAMYRCASSADREGGYTFGSGTRLTVV.